These T cell receptor beta chains were read from a single sample in a study of T cells in Graves' hyperthyroidism and ophthalmopathy. TCRdb passed the multiplex PCR reads through MiXCR, listing each CDR3 protein once. This sample has around 760,000 distinct CDR3 sequences, with 30% to 40% found just once. The sample comprised blood. The receptors derive from a middle-aged woman with Graves' hyperthyroidism. Each CDR3 is given with its conserved first and last residue.

>15|TRBV20-1|TRBJ1-2
CSARSSLRFLYGYTF
>15|TRBV10-3|TRBJ2-7
CASRASTGQSYEQHF
>14|TRBV7-8|TRBJ1-2
CASSFTGAGWGYTF
>14|TRBV2|TRBJ2-7
CASSGVQVSYEQYF
>16|TRBV19|TRBJ1-5
CASSIIGGTGDQPQHF
>13|TRBV20-1|TRBJ2-5
CSARLNSQETQYF
>16|TRBV6-1|TRBJ1-2
CASSQDRGPLGYGYTF
>16|TRBV19|TRBJ2-2
CASTPRRTDYTGELFF
>14|TRBV10-3|TRBJ2-2
CAISEGTGTGELFF
>14|TRBV7-2|TRBJ1-1
CASSLGMVRGEAFF
>13|TRBV29-1|TRBJ1-2
CSARDSEVYGYTF
>18|TRBV7-6|TRBJ2-6
CASSLVGGFLSGANVLTF
>17|TRBV5-6|TRBJ2-2
CASSGASGSENTGELFF
>12|TRBV2|TRBJ1-4
CASSRQGEKLFF
>14|TRBV25-1|TRBJ2-2
CASSVTSVTGELFF
>12|TRBV7-7|TRBJ2-2
CASAGGYGELFF
>13|TRBV6-5|TRBJ1-2
CASSPQRESGDTF
>12|TRBV29-1|TRBJ1-2
CSVELRNYGYTF
>14|TRBV7-9|TRBJ2-7
CASRGPRGAVEQYF
>10|TRBV29-1|TRBJ1-2
CSVLQDGYTF
>13|TRBV10-2|TRBJ2-7
CASSAYRTYEQYF
>14|TRBV2|TRBJ2-3
CASRGRGSTDTQYF
>17|TRBV7-2|TRBJ1-2
CASSPFFAGAMGYGYTF
>12|TRBV19|TRBJ1-1
CATTGPYLEAFF
>19|TRBV5-1|TRBJ2-3
CASSPLNGLAGGPVNTQYF